The source of this TCR beta chain is a study of T-cell reconstitution after alpha-beta-depleted transplantation in children. Unique molecular identifiers were used in preparing the TCRbeta library. TCRdb recomputed calls from the PCR reads with MiXCR, one row per CDR3 protein. The repertoire holds 600,000 to 700,000 distinct CDR3 sequences, with approximately 17% as singletons. This CDR3 spans 13 amino acids. V was clipped by 6 bases and J by 5 bases, with 14 bases between them. The V gene's germline CDR1 is SQVTM and CDR2 ANQGSEA. The V and J genes are TRBV29-1 and TRBJ2-1; D tentatively fits TRBD1 or TRBD2 (5 bases each). Sequencing used PBMCs from the stem cell graft donor, obtained from the stem cell graft. The TCR sequence derives from a human donor who donated a stem cell graft to a child with acute myeloid leukemia. Here the CDR3 reads CSVDWADNNEQFF. The DNA for the CDR3 is TGCAGCGTGGACTGGGCGGACAACAATGAGCAGTTCTTC.